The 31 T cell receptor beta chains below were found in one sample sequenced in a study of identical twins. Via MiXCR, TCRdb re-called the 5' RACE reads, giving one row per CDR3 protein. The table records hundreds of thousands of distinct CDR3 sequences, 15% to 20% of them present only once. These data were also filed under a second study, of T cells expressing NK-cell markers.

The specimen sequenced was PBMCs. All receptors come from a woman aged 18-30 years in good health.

The CDR3 DNA sequence: TGTGCCAGCAGCCCCCACGGGACTAGCGGGTCTGAGACCCAGTACTTC. Translated, it gives CASSPHGTSGSETQYF. The chain recombines TRBV7-6 with TRBJ2-5; TRBD2 matches at 12 bases. There are 16 residues in the CDR3. Looked up from germline, CDR1 is SGHVS and CDR2 is FNYEAQ. The V segment lost 5 bases and the J segment 5 bases; nucleotides outside the gene matches: 9.

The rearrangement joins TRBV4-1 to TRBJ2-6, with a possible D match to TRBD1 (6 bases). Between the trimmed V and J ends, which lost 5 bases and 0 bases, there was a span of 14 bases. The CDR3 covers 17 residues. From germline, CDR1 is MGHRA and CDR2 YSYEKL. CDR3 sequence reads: CASSKQGTHSGANVLTF. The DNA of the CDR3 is TGCGCCAGCAGCAAACAGGGAACGCACTCTGGGGCCAACGTCCTGACTTTC.

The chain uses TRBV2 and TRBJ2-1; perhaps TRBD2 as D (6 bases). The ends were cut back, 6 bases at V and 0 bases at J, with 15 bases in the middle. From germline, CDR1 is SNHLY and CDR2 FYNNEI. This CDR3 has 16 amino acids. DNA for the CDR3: TGTGCCAGCAGGGGACTCGTTCCAAGCTCCTACAATGAGCAGTTCTTC. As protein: CASRGLVPSSYNEQFF. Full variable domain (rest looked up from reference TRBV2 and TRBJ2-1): EPEVTQTPSHQVTQMGQEVILRCVPISNHLYFYWYRQILGQKVEFLVSFYNNEISEKSEIFDDQFSVERPDGSNFTLKIRSTKLEDSAMYFCASRGLVPSSYNEQFFGPGTRLTVL.

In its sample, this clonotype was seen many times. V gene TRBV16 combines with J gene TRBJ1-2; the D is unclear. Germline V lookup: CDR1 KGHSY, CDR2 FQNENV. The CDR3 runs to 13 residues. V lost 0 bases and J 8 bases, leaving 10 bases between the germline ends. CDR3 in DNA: TGTGCCAGCAGCCAATCGAGAGACCGGGGCTACACCTTC. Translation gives CASSQSRDRGYTF.

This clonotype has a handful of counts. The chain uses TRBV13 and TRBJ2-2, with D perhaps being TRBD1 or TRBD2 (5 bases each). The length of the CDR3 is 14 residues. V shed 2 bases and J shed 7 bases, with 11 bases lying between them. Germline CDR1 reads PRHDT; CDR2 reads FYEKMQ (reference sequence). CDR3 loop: CASSLRGDGGELFF. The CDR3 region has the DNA TGTGCCAGCAGCTTAAGAGGGGACGGCGGGGAGCTGTTTTTT.

CDR3 region: CASSLWDREESPLHF. In nucleotides, the CDR3 is TGTGCCAGCAGTTTATGGGACAGGGAGGAATCACCCCTCCACTTT. The chain recombines TRBV27 with TRBJ1-6; 9 bases are shared with TRBD1. V was pared by 1 base and J by 10 bases, with 5 bases of the junction left unmatched. The CDR3 covers 15 residues. Germline values: CDR1 MNHEY, CDR2 SMNVEV (reference sequence).

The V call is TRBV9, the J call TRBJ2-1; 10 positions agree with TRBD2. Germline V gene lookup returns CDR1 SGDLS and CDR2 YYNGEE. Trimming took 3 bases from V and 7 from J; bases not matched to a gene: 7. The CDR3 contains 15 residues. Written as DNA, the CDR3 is TGTGCCAGCAGCGGGCCAGCGGGGGGGGGTAATGAGCAGTTCTTC. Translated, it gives CASSGPAGGGNEQFF.

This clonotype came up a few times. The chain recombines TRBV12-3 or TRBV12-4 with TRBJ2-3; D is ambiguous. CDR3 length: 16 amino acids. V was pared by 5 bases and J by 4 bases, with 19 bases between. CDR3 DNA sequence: TGTGCCAGCAGTGCCTTACTGAGCGTAGGAGCAGATACGCAGTATTTT. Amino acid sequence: CASSALLSVGADTQYF.

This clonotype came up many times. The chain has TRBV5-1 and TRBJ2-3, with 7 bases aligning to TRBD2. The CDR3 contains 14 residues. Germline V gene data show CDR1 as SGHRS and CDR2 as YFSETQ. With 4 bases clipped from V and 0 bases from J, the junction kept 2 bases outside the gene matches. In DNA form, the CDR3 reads TGCGCCAGCAGCAGCGGGGTGAGCACAGATACGCAGTATTTT. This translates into CASSSGVSTDTQYF.

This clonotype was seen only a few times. CDR3 sequence reads: CSAEGQGRSSYEQYF. In DNA, the CDR3 is TGCAGTGCAGAAGGACAGGGCCGAAGCTCCTACGAGCAGTACTTC. The chain carries TRBV20-1 and TRBJ2-7, with 8 bases identical to TRBD1. CDR3 length: 15 residues. V was clipped by 6 bases and J by 0 bases; unmatched bases: 10. From germline, CDR1 is DFQATT and CDR2 SNEGSKA (reference sequence).

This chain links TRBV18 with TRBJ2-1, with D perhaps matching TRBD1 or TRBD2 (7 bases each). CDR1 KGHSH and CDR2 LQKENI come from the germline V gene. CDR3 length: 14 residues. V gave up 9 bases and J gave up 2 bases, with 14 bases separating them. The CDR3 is CASAQGGTYNEQFF. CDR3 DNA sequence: TGTGCCAGTGCCCAGGGGGGGACCTACAATGAGCAGTTCTTC.

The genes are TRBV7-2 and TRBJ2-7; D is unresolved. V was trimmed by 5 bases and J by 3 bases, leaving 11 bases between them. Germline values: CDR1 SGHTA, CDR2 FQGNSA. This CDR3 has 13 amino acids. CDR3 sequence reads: CASSQRPIYEQYF. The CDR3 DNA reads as TGTGCCAGCAGCCAACGGCCGATCTACGAGCAGTACTTC.

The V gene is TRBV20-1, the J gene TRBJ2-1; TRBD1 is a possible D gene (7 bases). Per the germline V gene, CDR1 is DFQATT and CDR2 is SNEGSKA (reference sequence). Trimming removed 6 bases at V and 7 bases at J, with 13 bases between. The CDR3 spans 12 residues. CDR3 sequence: CSAATGRNEQFF. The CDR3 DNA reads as TGCAGTGCAGCGACAGGGAGGAATGAGCAGTTCTTC.

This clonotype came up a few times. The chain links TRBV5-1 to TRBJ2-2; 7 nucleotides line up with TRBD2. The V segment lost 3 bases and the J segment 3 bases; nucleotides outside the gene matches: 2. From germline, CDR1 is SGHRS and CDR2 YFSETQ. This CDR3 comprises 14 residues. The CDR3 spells CASSSAGDTGELFF. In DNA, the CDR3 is TGCGCCAGCAGCTCTGCGGGGGACACCGGGGAGCTGTTTTTT. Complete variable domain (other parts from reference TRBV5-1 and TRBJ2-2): KAGVTQTPRYLIKTRGQQVTLSCSPISGHRSVSWYQQTPGQGLQFLFEYFSETQRNKGNFPGRFSGRQFSNSRSEMNVSTLELGDSALYLCASSSAGDTGELFFGEGSRLTVL.

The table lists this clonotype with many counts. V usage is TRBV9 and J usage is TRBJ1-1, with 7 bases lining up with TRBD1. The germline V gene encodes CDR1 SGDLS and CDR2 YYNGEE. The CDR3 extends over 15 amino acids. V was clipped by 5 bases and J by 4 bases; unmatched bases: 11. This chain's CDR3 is CASSPRQGGGTEAFF. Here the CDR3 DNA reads TGTGCCAGCAGTCCGAGACAGGGAGGGGGCACTGAAGCTTTCTTT.

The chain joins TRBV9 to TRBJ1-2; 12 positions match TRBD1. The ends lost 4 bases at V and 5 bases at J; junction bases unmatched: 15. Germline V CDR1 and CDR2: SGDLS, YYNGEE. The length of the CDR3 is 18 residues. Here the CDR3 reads CASSRSGTGGRNFYGYTF. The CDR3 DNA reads TGTGCCAGCAGCCGATCCGGGACAGGGGGCAGGAACTTTTATGGCTACACCTTC.

The CDR3 sequence: CASSGGSWDTRRNEQFF. In DNA, the CDR3 is TGTGCCAGCAGTGGAGGCTCGTGGGACACACGACGCAATGAGCAGTTCTTC. This chain connects TRBV25-1 to TRBJ2-1; possible D gene TRBD1, 6 bases. Germline V lookup: CDR1 MGHDK, CDR2 SYGVNS. Trimming pared 4 bases from V and 6 bases from J, leaving 22 bases between. The CDR3 totals 17 residues. Looking up the rest from reference TRBV25-1 and TRBJ2-1 gives the full variable domain: EADIYQTPRYLVIGTGKKITLECSQTMGHDKMYWYQQDPGMELHLIHYSYGVNSTEKGDLSSESTVSRIRTEHFPLTLESARPSHTSQYLCASSGGSWDTRRNEQFFGPGTRLTVL.

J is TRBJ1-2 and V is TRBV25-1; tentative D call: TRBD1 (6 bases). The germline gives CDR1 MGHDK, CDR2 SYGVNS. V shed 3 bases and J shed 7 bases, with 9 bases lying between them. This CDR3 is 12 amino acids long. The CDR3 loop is CASSDWTVGYTF. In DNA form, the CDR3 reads TGTGCCAGCAGTGATTGGACAGTTGGCTACACCTTC.

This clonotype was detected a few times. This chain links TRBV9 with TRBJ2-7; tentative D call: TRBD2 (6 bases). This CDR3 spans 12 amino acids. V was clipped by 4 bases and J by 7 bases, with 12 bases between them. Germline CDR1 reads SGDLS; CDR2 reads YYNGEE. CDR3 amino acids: CASSSTGEEQYF. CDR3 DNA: TGTGCCAGCAGCTCGACGGGGGAGGAGCAGTACTTC.

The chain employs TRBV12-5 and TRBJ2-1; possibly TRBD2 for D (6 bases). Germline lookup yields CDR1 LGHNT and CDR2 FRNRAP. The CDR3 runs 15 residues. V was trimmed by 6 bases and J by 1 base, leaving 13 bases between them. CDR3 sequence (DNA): TGTGCTAGTGGCCGTAGACTAGGGTCCTACAATGAGCAGTTCTTC. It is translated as CASGRRLGSYNEQFF.

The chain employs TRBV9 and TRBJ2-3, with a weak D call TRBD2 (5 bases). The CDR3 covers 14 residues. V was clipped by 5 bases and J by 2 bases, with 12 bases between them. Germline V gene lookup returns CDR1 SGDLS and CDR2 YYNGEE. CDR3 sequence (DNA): TGTGCCAGCAGTACAGCGGAGCCCACAGATACGCAGTATTTT. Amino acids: CASSTAEPTDTQYF.

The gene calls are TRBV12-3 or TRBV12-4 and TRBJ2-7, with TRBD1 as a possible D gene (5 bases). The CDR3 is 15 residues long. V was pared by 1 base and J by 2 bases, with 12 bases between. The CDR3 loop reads CASSLVSGITYEQYF. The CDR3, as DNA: TGTGCCAGCAGTTTAGTCTCAGGGATTACCTACGAGCAGTACTTC.

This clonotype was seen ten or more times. CDR3 sequence: CASSHRTGRPQHF. The DNA for the CDR3 is TGTGCCAGCAGCCATCGGACCGGGCGGCCCCAGCATTTT. This sequence joins TRBV4-2 and TRBJ1-5; no reliable D call. Deletions cut 3 bases from V and 9 bases from J, with 12 bases between. Germline V gene lookup returns CDR1 LGHNA and CDR2 YNFKEQ. The CDR3 loop spans 13 amino acids.

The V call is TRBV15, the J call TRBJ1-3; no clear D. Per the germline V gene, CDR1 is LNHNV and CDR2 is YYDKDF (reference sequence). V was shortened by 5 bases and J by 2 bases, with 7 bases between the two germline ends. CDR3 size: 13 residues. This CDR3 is CATSWQAGNTIYF. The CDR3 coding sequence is TGTGCCACCAGCTGGCAAGCTGGAAACACCATATATTTT.

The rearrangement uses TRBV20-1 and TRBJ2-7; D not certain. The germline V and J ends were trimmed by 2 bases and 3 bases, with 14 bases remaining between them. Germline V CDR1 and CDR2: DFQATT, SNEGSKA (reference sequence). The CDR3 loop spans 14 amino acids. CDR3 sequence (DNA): TGCAGTGCTAGAAACAGTGACCGGCTCTACGAGCAGTACTTC. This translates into CSARNSDRLYEQYF.

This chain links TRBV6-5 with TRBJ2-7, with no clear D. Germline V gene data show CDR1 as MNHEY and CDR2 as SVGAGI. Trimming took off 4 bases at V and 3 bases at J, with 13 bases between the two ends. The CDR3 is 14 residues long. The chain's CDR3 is CASSLPVTGYEQYF. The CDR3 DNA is TGTGCCAGCAGTTTACCGGTTACGGGCTACGAGCAGTACTTC.

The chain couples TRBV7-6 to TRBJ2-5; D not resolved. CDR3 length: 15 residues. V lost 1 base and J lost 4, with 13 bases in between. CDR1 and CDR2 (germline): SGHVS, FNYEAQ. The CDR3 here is CASSLGSHPGETQYF. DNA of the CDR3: TGTGCCAGCAGCTTAGGAAGTCACCCGGGAGAGACCCAGTACTTC.

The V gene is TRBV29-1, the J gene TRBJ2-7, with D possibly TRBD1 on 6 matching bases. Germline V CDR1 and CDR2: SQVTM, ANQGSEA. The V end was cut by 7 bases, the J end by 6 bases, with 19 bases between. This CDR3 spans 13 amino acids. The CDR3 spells CSALGAGVGEQYF. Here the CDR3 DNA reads TGCAGCGCCCTGGGGGCAGGGGTGGGCGAGCAGTACTTC.

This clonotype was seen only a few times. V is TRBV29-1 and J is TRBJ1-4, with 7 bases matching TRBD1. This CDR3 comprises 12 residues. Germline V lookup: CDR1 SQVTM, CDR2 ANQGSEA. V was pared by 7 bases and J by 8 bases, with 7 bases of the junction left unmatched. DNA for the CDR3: TGCAGCGCGATGGGACAGTCGGAAAAACTGTTTTTT. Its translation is CSAMGQSEKLFF.

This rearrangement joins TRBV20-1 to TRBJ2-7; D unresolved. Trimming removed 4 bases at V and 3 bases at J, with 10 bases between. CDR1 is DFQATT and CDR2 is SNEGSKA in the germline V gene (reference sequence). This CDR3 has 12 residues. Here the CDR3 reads CSANVGNYEQYF. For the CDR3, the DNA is TGCAGTGCTAATGTGGGAAACTACGAGCAGTACTTC.

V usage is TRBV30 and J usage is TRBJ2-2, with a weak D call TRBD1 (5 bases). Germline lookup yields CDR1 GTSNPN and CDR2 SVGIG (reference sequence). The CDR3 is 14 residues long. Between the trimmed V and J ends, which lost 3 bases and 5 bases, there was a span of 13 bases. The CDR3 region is CAWRVGVGTGELFF. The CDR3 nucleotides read TGTGCCTGGAGGGTAGGGGTCGGAACCGGGGAGCTGTTTTTT.